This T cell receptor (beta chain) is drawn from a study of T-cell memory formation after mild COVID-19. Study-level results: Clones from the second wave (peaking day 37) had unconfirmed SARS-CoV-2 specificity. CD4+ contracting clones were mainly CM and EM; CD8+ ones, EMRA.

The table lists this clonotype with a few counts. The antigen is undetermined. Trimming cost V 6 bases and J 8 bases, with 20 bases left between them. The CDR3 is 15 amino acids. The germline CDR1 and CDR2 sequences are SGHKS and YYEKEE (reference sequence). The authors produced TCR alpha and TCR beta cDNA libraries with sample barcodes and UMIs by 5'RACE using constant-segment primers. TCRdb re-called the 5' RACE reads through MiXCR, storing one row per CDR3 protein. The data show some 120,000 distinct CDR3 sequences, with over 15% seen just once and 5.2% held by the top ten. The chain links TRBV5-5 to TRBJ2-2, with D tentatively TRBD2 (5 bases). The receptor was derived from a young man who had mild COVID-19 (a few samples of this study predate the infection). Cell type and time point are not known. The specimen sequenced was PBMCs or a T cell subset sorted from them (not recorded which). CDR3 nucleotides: TGTGCCAGCACCATCGGACCTTTTCGGGGTGGGGAGCTGTTTTTT. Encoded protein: CASTIGPFRGGELFF. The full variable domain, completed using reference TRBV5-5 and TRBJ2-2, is DAGVTQSPTHLIKTRGQQVTLRCSPISGHKSVSWYQQVLGQGPQFIFQYYEKEERGRGNFPDRFSARQFPNYSSELNVNALLLGDSALYLCASTIGPFRGGELFFGEGSRLTVL.